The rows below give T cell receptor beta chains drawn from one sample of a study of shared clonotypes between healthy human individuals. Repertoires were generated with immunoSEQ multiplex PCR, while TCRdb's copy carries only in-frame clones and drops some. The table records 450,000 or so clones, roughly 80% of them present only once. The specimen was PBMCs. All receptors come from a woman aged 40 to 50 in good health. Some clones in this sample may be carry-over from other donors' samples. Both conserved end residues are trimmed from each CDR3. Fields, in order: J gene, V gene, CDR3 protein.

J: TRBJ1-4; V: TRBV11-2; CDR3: ASSSDRHANEKLF
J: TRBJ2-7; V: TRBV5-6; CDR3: ASTSGRGYEQY
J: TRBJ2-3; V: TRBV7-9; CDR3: ASSFSGSGADTQY
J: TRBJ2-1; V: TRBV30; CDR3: AWTNNNEQF
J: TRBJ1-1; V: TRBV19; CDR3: ASRTGFGNTEAF
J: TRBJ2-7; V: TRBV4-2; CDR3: ASSQVEGQRGYEQY
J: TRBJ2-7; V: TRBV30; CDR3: AWSVLVGTGEQY
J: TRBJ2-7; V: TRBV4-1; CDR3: ASSLGTGVYEQY
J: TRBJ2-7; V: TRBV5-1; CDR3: ASSVQREGPYEQY
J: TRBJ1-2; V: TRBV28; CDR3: ASRSQGEEGYT
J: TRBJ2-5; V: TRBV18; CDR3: ASSPQGYETQY
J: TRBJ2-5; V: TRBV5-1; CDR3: ASSFRQVGETQY
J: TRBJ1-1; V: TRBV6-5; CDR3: ASSYSGQGFSEAF
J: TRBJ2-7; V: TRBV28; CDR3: ASGPILGGRAYEQY
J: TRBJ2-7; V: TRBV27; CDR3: ASRPGPGLRDSYEQY
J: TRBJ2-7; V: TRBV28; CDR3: ASTAGGQGSYEQY
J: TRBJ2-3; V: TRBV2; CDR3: ASSMTFQGY
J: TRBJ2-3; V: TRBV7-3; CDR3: ASSPGLGDTQY
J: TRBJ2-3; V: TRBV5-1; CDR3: ASRPGVGTDTQY
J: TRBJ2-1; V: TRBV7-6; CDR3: ASSMWGQGYNEQF
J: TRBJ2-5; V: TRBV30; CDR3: AWSGFLDRQETQY
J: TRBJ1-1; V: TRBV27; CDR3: ASGYRVNTEAF
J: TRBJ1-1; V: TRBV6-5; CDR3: ASSYSTSGDTEAF
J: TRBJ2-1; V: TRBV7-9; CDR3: ASSYIGGGSSYNEQF
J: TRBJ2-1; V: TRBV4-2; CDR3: ASSQRESSPTYNEQF
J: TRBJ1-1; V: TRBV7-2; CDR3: ASSLTRGGTEAF
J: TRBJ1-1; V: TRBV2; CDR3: ASLQLGQPNTEAF
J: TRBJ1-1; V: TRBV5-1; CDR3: ASSPGTGGMNTEAF
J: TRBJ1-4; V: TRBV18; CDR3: ASSPQDGNEKLF
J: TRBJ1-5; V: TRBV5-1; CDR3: ASSLGQGDQPQH
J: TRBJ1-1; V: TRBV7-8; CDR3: ASSLGEKGAWAF
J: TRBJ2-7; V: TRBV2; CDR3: ASSDGTGVYEQY
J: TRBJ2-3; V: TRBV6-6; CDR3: ASRTGIITDTQY
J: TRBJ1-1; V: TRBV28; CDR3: ASSFPWTGGETEAF
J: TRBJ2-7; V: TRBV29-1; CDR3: SVGSYEQY
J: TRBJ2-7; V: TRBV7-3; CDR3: ASSPHGTGVAEQY
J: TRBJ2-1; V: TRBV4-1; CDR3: ASSLDRAGSYNEQF
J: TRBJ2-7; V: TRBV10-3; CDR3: ATLGLIAGAEQY
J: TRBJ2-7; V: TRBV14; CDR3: ASSPLDSGAYEQY
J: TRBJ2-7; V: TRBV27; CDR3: ASSLRHNSYEQY
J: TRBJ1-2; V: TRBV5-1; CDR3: ASTREGLANGYT
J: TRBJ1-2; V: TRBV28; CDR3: ASSYQIGQGGGYT
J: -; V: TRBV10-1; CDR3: ASSDGTGPYEQY
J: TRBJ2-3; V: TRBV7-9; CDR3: ASNQPSIPGLTTDTQY
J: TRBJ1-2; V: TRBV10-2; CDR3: ASSPTGFYGYT
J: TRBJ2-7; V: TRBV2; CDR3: ASSSLTSGSRYEQY
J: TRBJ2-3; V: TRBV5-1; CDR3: ASSLVQGDTQY
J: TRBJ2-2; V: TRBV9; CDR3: ASSSQGGLTGELF
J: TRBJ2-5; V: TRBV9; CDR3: ASSERGLAGGETQY